The 9 T cell receptor beta chains presented below share a single source sample, sequenced in a study of T-cell memory formation after mild COVID-19. A single record per CDR3 protein comes from TCRdb applying MiXCR to the 5' RACE reads. The table includes 130,000 to 150,000 distinct CDR3 sequences, 6% to 7% detected once. Sequenced material: PBMCs or a T cell subset sorted from them (not recorded which). Receptors were obtained from an adult woman who had mild COVID-19 (a few samples of this study predate the infection). Cell type and time point are not known.

This clonotype was recorded a few times. The rearrangement links TRBV19 to TRBJ1-4; TRBD1 matches at 7 bases. J gave up 12 bases and V 6 bases, and 7 bases lay outside the gene matches. Germline values: CDR1 LNHDA, CDR2 SQIVND (reference sequence). This CDR3 has 12 residues. The CDR3 coding sequence is TGTGCCAGTAGCACAGGGACAGCTGAACTGTTTTTT. This codes for CASSTGTAELFF. The whole variable domain, filled in from reference TRBV19 and TRBJ1-4, reads DGGITQSPKYLFRKEGQNVTLSCEQNLNHDAMYWYRQDPGQGLRLIYYSQIVNDFQKGDIAEGYSVSREKKESFPLTVTSAQKNPTAFYLCASSTGTAELFFGSGTQLSVL.

This clonotype came up many times. The CDR3 DNA reads as TGTGCCAGCTCAAACACGGGAGGCCGTCTCGGTTTGGAGACCCAGTACTTC. Residues: CASSNTGGRLGLETQYF. This sequence joins TRBV18 and TRBJ2-5, with TRBD2 matching over 7 bases. The V segment lost 5 bases and the J segment 5 bases; nucleotides outside the gene matches: 17. This CDR3 is 17 amino acids long. Germline V lookup: CDR1 KGHSH, CDR2 LQKENI.

The chain links TRBV5-1 to TRBJ2-3; 8 nucleotides line up with TRBD2. This CDR3 has 13 amino acids. V shed 3 bases and J 5 bases; nucleotides not matched to a gene: 2. From germline, CDR1 is SGHRS and CDR2 YFSETQ. In DNA form, the CDR3 reads TGCGCCAGCAGCTGGGGGACTAGAGATACGCAGTATTTT. It codes for CASSWGTRDTQYF.

The V and J genes are TRBV5-6 and TRBJ1-2; TRBD1 matches 9 bases. Germline trimming cut 4 bases from V and 3 bases from J; bases unmatched to any gene: 13. The CDR3 consists of 17 residues. Germline V gene data show CDR1 as SGHDT and CDR2 as YYEEEE. The CDR3 sequence: CASSTPRTGESDYGYTF. In DNA form, the CDR3 reads TGTGCCAGCAGCACCCCTAGGACAGGGGAGTCGGACTATGGCTACACCTTC.

This clonotype was picked up many times. The V and J genes are TRBV4-2 and TRBJ2-3; D is undetermined. CDR3 size: 15 residues. CDR1 LGHNA and CDR2 YNFKEQ come from the germline V gene. With 0 bases removed from V and 0 bases from J, the gap between germline ends came to 7 bases. CDR3 protein: CASSQELASTDTQYF. The CDR3 DNA is TGTGCCAGCAGCCAAGAGCTTGCTAGCACAGATACGCAGTATTTT.

The chain has TRBV6-5 and TRBJ2-7; 9 bases match TRBD1. This CDR3 is 16 amino acids long. J was trimmed by 2 bases and V by 3 bases; bases with no gene match: 8. Per germline, CDR1 MNHEY and CDR2 SVGAGI. The CDR3 sequence is CASSYRGDRVPYEQYF. DNA of the CDR3: TGTGCCAGCAGTTATAGAGGGGACAGGGTCCCCTACGAGCAGTACTTC.

This clonotype was recorded a few times. This chain joins TRBV6-5 and TRBJ1-2; D is unclear. Germline values: CDR1 MNHEY, CDR2 SVGAGI. Trimming removed 6 bases from V and 5 bases from J, with 10 bases in between. The CDR3 consists of 12 residues. The chain's CDR3 is CASRRNLYGYTF. The DNA of the CDR3 is TGTGCCAGCAGACGAAACTTGTATGGCTACACCTTC.

This clonotype was counted only a few times. This chain uses TRBV19 with TRBJ1-1, with D possibly being TRBD1 (5 bases). V was pared by 8 bases and J by 0 bases, with 28 bases between. The CDR3 totals 19 residues. The germline CDR1 and CDR2 sequences are LNHDA and SQIVND (reference sequence). In DNA, the CDR3 is TGTGCCAGTGGTGCACGCTTCACAGGCCACCGCTCGATGAACACTGAAGCTTTCTTT. Translation: CASGARFTGHRSMNTEAFF.

CDR3 in DNA: TGTGCCAGCAGCCAAGATGTGCGGGAGCAGTACTTC. This gives the protein CASSQDVREQYF. The chain carries TRBV3-1 and TRBJ2-7; no definite D call. The CDR3 is 12 amino acids. V was shortened by 0 bases and J by 7 bases, with 7 bases between the two germline ends. Germline V gene lookup returns CDR1 LGHDT and CDR2 YNNKEL (reference sequence).